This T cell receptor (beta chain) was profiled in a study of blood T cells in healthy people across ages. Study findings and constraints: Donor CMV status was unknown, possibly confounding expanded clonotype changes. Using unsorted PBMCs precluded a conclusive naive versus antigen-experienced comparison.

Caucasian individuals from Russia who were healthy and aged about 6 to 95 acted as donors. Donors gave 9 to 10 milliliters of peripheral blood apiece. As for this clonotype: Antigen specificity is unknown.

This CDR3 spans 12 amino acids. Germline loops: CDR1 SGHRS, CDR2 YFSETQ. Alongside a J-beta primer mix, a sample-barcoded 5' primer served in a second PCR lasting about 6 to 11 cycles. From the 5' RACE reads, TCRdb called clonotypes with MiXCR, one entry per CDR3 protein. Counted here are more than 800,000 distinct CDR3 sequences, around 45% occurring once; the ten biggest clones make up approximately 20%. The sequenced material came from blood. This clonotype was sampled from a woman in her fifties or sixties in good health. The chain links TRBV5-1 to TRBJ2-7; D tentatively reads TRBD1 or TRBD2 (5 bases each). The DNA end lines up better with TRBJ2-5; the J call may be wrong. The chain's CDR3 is CATYDGGETQYF. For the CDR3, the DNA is TGCGCCACCTACGATGGGGGAGAGACCCAGTACTTC.